This T cell receptor (beta chain) appears in the sequencing data of a study of blood T cell repertoires in COVID-19. Germline-derived CDR1 and CDR2 are LNHDA and SQIVND (reference sequence). CDR3 size: 14 residues. V lost 3 bases and J lost 1, with 9 bases in between. Here immunoSEQ multiplex PCR was the method, and the copy in TCRdb shows in-frame clones only, minus some. The sample carries about 320,000 clones, 87% recorded once. Source material: PBMCs or T cells enriched from blood (not recorded which). This TCR was recovered from a woman in her thirties who had recovered from COVID-19. The chain recombines TRBV19 with TRBJ1-1, with D perhaps matching TRBD1 (5 bases). The CDR3 DNA reads TGTGCCAGTAGTATCGGGGGAACGAACACTGAAGCTTTCTTT. Translating it yields CASSIGGTNTEAFF.